One and the same sample provided the 8 T cell receptor beta chains below, sequenced in a study of cytomegalovirus exposure and HLA in healthy donors. Produced via immunoSEQ multiplex PCR; TCRdb's table is partial and in-frame only. The sample lists 65,000 to 90,000 clones; 70% to 90% were seen once. Material for sequencing was PBMCs. The receptors were sampled from a woman aged 18-30 years in good health and CMV-seropositive.

The CDR3 reads CASSRGLAGAKSIYNEQFF. DNA of the CDR3: TGTGCCAGCAGCCGTGGACTAGCGGGAGCCAAATCCATCTACAATGAGCAGTTCTTC. The chain is built from TRBV28 and TRBJ2-1; TRBD2 matches 13 bases. The CDR3 has 19 amino acids. V dropped 6 bases and J dropped 3; count of bases not matched to a gene: 14. Looked up from germline, CDR1 is MDHEN and CDR2 is SYDVKM.

V gene TRBV2 combines with J gene TRBJ2-5, with D tentatively TRBD1 (6 bases). Germline assignment: CDR1 SNHLY and CDR2 FYNNEI. The CDR3 is 14 amino acids. The germline V and J ends were trimmed by 3 bases and 2 bases, with 10 bases remaining between them. Here the CDR3 DNA reads TGTGCCAGCAGTGACGGGACACTACAAGAGACCCAGTACTTC. Translated: CASSDGTLQETQYF.

The chain carries TRBV29-1 and TRBJ1-1; D is uncertain. This CDR3 has 11 residues. The V gene's germline CDR1 is SQVTM and CDR2 ANQGSEA. V gave up 7 bases and J gave up 0 bases, with 6 bases separating them. In DNA form, the CDR3 reads TGCAGCGCATACATGAACACTGAAGCTTTCTTT. It translates to CSAYMNTEAFF.

The chain links TRBV19 to TRBJ2-7; 10 nucleotides align to TRBD2. The germline CDR1 and CDR2 sequences are LNHDA and SQIVND (reference sequence). J gave up 0 bases and V 4 bases, and 0 bases lay outside the gene matches. This CDR3 is built from 14 residues. CDR3 amino acids: CASSTSGSSYEQYF. Written as DNA, the CDR3 is TGTGCCAGTAGTACTAGCGGGAGCTCCTACGAGCAGTACTTC.

CDR3 amino acids: CAWSVGTLSTEAFF. The CDR3 bases are TGTGCCTGGAGTGTAGGGACATTGAGCACTGAAGCTTTCTTT. The chain combines TRBV30 with TRBJ1-1; weak D call: TRBD1 (6 bases). With 0 bases removed from V and 4 bases from J, the gap between germline ends came to 12 bases. Per the germline V gene, CDR1 is GTSNPN and CDR2 is SVGIG (reference sequence). The CDR3 has 14 residues.

The chain is built from TRBV28 and TRBJ2-1; 8 bases map to TRBD2. V was pared by 3 bases and J by 4 bases, with 5 bases of the junction left unmatched. CDR1 is MDHEN and CDR2 is SYDVKM in the germline V gene. The length of the CDR3 is 15 residues. CDR3 in amino acids: CASSFSSGTYNEQFF. The CDR3 coding sequence is TGTGCCAGCAGTTTTAGTAGCGGGACTTACAATGAGCAGTTCTTC.

The chain employs TRBV5-3 and TRBJ1-4, with no clear D. TRBV5-3 is recorded as an ORF, its role being uncertain. V lost 2 bases and J 0 bases, leaving 17 bases between the germline ends. CDR3 length: 18 amino acids. The CDR3 here is CARSFGNLNPSTNEKLFF. CDR3 DNA: TGTGCCAGAAGCTTTGGCAACCTGAACCCTTCAACTAATGAAAAACTGTTTTTT.

The V gene is TRBV6-5, the J gene TRBJ2-3; TRBD2 aligns across 8 bases. Germline CDR1 is MNHEY and CDR2 is SVGAGI. Trimming cost V 2 bases and J 7 bases; bases outside gene matches: 5. This CDR3 is 14 amino acids long. The CDR3 sequence: CASSYTGRANTQYF. CDR3 nucleotides: TGTGCCAGCAGTTACACCGGGAGGGCGAATACGCAGTATTTT.